Listed below are T cell receptor beta chains from one sample, sequenced in a study of T cell responses to AZD1222 COVID-19 vaccine. The method was immunoSEQ multiplex PCR; TCRdb's version includes in-frame clones alone and lacks a portion of them. Of approximately 99,000 clones listed, approximately 90% are singletons. This specimen consisted of peripheral blood, obtained on day 0 of MenACWY control vaccination. The receptors were sampled from an adult in good health. Both conserved end residues are part of each CDR3. D genes are given only for firm matches. Expanded clones get a size class; other rows say once, few or many, or leave the size out.

TRBJ2-2 - TRBV2 - TGTGCCAGCAGTCCTTCCTGGCCCGGGGAGCTGTTTTTT CASSPSWPGELFF
TRBJ2-6 - TRBV7-2 - TGTGCCAGCAGCTTCGCCGGGGCCAACGTCCTGACTTTC CASSFAGANVLTF
TRBJ1-1 - TRBV2 - TGTGCCAGCAAGGGCATGAGCACTGAAGCTTTCTTT CASKGMSTEAFF
TRBJ2-7 - TRBV5-6 - TGTGCCAGCAGCTTCAAAGGGCCCTACGAGCAGTACTTC CASSFKGPYEQYF
TRBJ1-6 - TRBV7-8 - TGTGCCAGCAGCGGCGGGGCCAGCTCCTATAATTCACCCCTCCACTTT CASSGGASSYNSPLHF
TRBJ2-5 - TRBV10-3 TRBD1 TGTGCCATCAGTGAGCCGGGACAGACCAGGGCCCAGTACTTC CAISEPGQTRAQYF
TRBJ1-2 - TRBV19 TRBD1 TGTGCCAGTAGTTACCAGGGGGACTATGGCTACACCTTC CASSYQGDYGYTF
TRBJ1-1 - TRBV12-5 - TGTGCTAGTGCCTGGACAGTTGAGAACACTGAAGCTTTCTTT CASAWTVENTEAFF
TRBJ2-7 - TRBV7-2 TRBD1 TGTGCCAGCAGCGGACCTAGGACAGGGCTTAAGTACGAGCAGTACTTC CASSGPRTGLKYEQYF
TRBJ1-1 - TRBV5-4 - TGTGCCAGCAGCTTCTCTGGGATTATGAACACTGAAGCTTTCTTT CASSFSGIMNTEAFF
TRBJ1-3 - TRBV3-1/TRBV3-2 TRBD1 TGTGCCAGCAGCACAGGACAGGCGGCGAAAGGAAACACCATATATTTT CASSTGQAAKGNTIYF
TRBJ2-5 - TRBV5-1 TRBD2 TGCGCCAGCAGCTCCCAAGGACTAGCGGAGACCCAGTACTTC CASSSQGLAETQYF
TRBJ1-5 - TRBV19 - TGTGCCAGTATGTGGGGGGGCAATCAGCCCCAGCATTTT CASMWGGNQPQHF
TRBJ2-1 - TRBV5-1 - TGCGCCAGCAGCTTGGCCTCACAGTACAATGAGCAGTTCTTC CASSLASQYNEQFF
TRBJ1-2 - TRBV18 - TGTGCCAGCTCAACTGACAGATTCTATGGCTACACCTTC CASSTDRFYGYTF
TRBJ2-7 - TRBV5-1 - TGCGCCAGCAGCTCCGACACCCATATCTACGAGCAGTACTTC CASSSDTHIYEQYF
TRBJ2-7 - TRBV28 TRBD1 TGTGCCAGCAGTCTACAGGGGGCTTACGAGCAGTACTTC CASSLQGAYEQYF
TRBJ1-1 - TRBV12-3/TRBV12-4 - TGTGCCAGCGCCCAGGCTGCAGCTTTCTTT CASAQAAAFF
TRBJ2-2 - TRBV28 TRBD1 TGTGCCAGCAGTTTATATGCGGGACAGGGGCAGAAGACCGGGGAGCTGTTTTTT CASSLYAGQGQKTGELFF
TRBJ1-1 - TRBV7-3 - TGTGCCAGCAGGGTTGCGGACACTGAAGCTTTCTTT CASRVADTEAFF
TRBJ1-5 - TRBV23-1 - TGCGCCAGCAGTCAATCGGTTTTCCAGCGTTGTCAGCCCCAGCATTTT CASSQSVFQRCQPQHF
TRBJ2-3 - TRBV13 TRBD2 TGTGCCAGCAGTTCTCCGGGACTAGCGAGGACAGATACGCAGTATTTT CASSSPGLARTDTQYF
TRBJ1-1 - TRBV7-2 - TGTGCCAGCAGCTTACCCACCCTAAACACTGAAGCTTTCTTT CASSLPTLNTEAFF
TRBJ2-7 - TRBV2 - TGTGCCAGCAGTGTTGGTCGCGGCGGTAGGGCCTACGAGCAGTACTTC CASSVGRGGRAYEQYF
TRBJ2-3 - TRBV11-2 - TGTGCCAGTGGTAGGGAGGTTCTCACAGATACGCAGTATTTT CASGREVLTDTQYF
TRBJ2-5 - TRBV11-2 TRBD1 TGTGCCAGCAGTTCCCAGGGGGCGGAGACCCAGTACTTC CASSSQGAETQYF
TRBJ1-2 - TRBV29-1 - TGCAGCGTTGAGGGCGGAAATATTGGGGGCTACACCTTC CSVEGGNIGGYTF
TRBJ2-7 - TRBV21-1 - TGTGCCAGCAACCCCCCCACAGGGTATAAAACCTACGAGCAGTACTTC CASNPPTGYKTYEQYF
TRBJ2-1 - TRBV7-2 - TGTGCCAGCAGCTCCCTTCTTCGTCAGTTCTTC CASSSLLRQFF
TRBJ2-7 - TRBV10-3 TRBD1 TGTGCCATCAGTGCCGGGACAGGGGGCTACGAGCAGTACTTC CAISAGTGGYEQYF
TRBJ2-2 - TRBV4-2 - TGTGCCAGCAGCCAAGAACTCCAGGGTTTGACCGGGGAGCTGTTTTTT CASSQELQGLTGELFF
TRBJ1-5 once TRBV10-3 TRBD1 TGTGCCATCAGTGACGCCGGGACAGGGGGACAGCCCCAGCATTTT CAISDAGTGGQPQHF
TRBJ1-6 - TRBV5-6 - TGTGCCAGCAGTGGGGGCCTACAGGGTAATCATTCACCCCTCCACTTT CASSGGLQGNHSPLHF
TRBJ2-2 - TRBV9 TRBD1 TGTGCCAGCAGCCCCTGGACAGGGAATTCCGGCGGGGAGCTGTTTTTT CASSPWTGNSGGELFF
TRBJ2-7 - TRBV4-1 - TGCGCCAGCAGCCAAGAAGGATCCGCGGCAGGGCAGGCCTACGAGCAGTACTTC CASSQEGSAAGQAYEQYF
TRBJ2-1 - TRBV6-5 - TGTGCCAGCAGTTACTCGAGCCTTTACAATGAGCAGTTCTTC CASSYSSLYNEQFF
TRBJ1-6 - TRBV7-3 - TGTGCCAGCAGCGTCGCGGGACAAACTTCAACCAACTCCTATAATTCACCCCTCCACTTT CASSVAGQTSTNSYNSPLHF
TRBJ2-5 - TRBV9 - TGTGCCAGCAGCGGGCCTCGGCAGACCCAGTACTTC CASSGPRQTQYF
TRBJ2-4 - TRBV7-2 - TGTGCCAGCAGCTCCTCCGGGACCCTTTCAACAGGAATTCAGTACTTC CASSSSGTLSTGIQYF
TRBJ1-2 - TRBV7-9 TRBD1 TGTGCCAGCAGCTTAGGGACAGGAGACGACTATGGCTACACCTTC CASSLGTGDDYGYTF
TRBJ1-2 - TRBV6-1 - TGTGCCAGCAGTGAAGGCGGGGGGGTTTGGTCGTTAGGCTACACCTTC CASSEGGGVWSLGYTF
TRBJ2-2 - TRBV6-5 - TGTGCCACCCGCGGGGCCAACACCGGGGAGCTGTTTTTT CATRGANTGELFF
TRBJ2-5 - TRBV7-3 - TGTGCCAGCAGCTTAGGGCCAGCCCAAGAGACCCAGTACTTC CASSLGPAQETQYF
TRBJ2-1 - TRBV7-3 TRBD1 TGTGCCAGCAGCTTATCGGGACAGGGTAGCAATGAGCAGTTCTTC CASSLSGQGSNEQFF
TRBJ1-2 few TRBV30 - TGTGCCTGGAGTATGGGGTTTCACGGCTACACCTTC CAWSMGFHGYTF
TRBJ2-2 - TRBV6-5 - TGTGCCAGCAGCGGGGGTGGGACCGGGGAGCTGTTTTTT CASSGGGTGELFF
TRBJ1-5 - TRBV4-1 TRBD1 TGCGCCAGCAGCCAAGTGGTCAGGGGGTATCAGCCCCAGCATTTT CASSQVVRGYQPQHF
TRBJ2-5 - TRBV7-8 TRBD1 TGTGCCAGCAGCTCACAGACGGGGACAGGGGGCTTGGAGACCCAGTACTTC CASSSQTGTGGLETQYF
TRBJ2-5 - TRBV5-1 TRBD2 TGCGCCAGCAGCTTGGCTCTAGCGGGGGGAGAGACCCAGTACTTC CASSLALAGGETQYF
TRBJ1-1 - TRBV20-1 - TGCAGTGCTACGCAGGGTGGACGAGCTTTCTTT CSATQGGRAFF
TRBJ2-2 - TRBV9 TRBD1 TGTGCCAGCAGCGTTATGGCAGGGGGCTATTTCCGGGAGCTGTTTTTT CASSVMAGGYFRELFF
TRBJ2-7 - TRBV9 - TGTGCCAGCAGCACCTCCTCGGACGAGCAGTACTTC CASSTSSDEQYF
TRBJ2-3 - TRBV20-1 TRBD2 TGCAGTGCCAGTCCCAGCGGGGGACCCACAGATACGCAGTATTTT CSASPSGGPTDTQYF
TRBJ2-7 - TRBV19 TRBD1 TGTGCCAGTAGTACCAACGCCCCCGGGACAGAAAGCTCCTACGAGCAGTACTTC CASSTNAPGTESSYEQYF